Described below is a single T cell receptor beta chain sequence and its context. This sample is part of a study of cytomegalovirus exposure and HLA in healthy donors. This CDR3 spans 16 amino acids. In germline, CDR1 is SGHRS, CDR2 YFSETQ. Deletions cut 4 bases from V and 2 bases from J, with 16 bases between. With 60 Vbeta and 13 Jbeta primers, the PCR was carried out. Some clones are missing from TCRdb's copy, which holds only in-frame ones; the method was immunoSEQ multiplex PCR. The sample lists under 200,000 clones, about 70% occurring once. The rearrangement joins TRBV5-1 to TRBJ1-3; D ambiguous. This TCR came from a woman in her twenties or thirties in good health and CMV-seronegative. The specimen was PBMCs. CDR3 sequence: CASSPPLVGAGNTIYF. DNA of the CDR3: TGCGCCAGCAGCCCACCCCTGGTCGGGGCTGGAAACACCATATATTTT.